A single T cell receptor beta chain is shown here with its context. Antigen unknown. The PCR contained 60 Vbeta and 13 Jbeta primers. In the original processing: Tens of millions of unique TCR beta chains, roughly 11 million of them shared, were counted by a later analysis. Generated by immunoSEQ multiplex PCR, the TCRdb table keeps only in-frame clones and is missing some. That table gives V, J and clone size, and the DNA gave D and trimming. The sample lists 95,000 to 150,000 clones, 80% occurring once. The data originate from a study of cytomegalovirus exposure and HLA in healthy donors. Whole-study context: The approximately 100 million unique TCR beta sequences, from roughly 170 million T cells, were found by an earlier analysis. General observations from the study: Through in vitro validation, three CMV-associated chains were shown to be specific for CMV antigens.

In germline, CDR1 is MNHEY, CDR2 SMNVEV (reference sequence). V shed 3 bases, J shed 5 bases, and the junction held 5 bases outside the gene matches. This CDR3 has 14 residues. Unrecorded immune exposures were likely, despite nominal health at sampling. The sample comprised PBMCs. The J gene is TRBJ1-1, the V gene TRBV27, with 8 bases that match TRBD1. The sequence derives from a female donor in good health and CMV-seropositive. CDR3 amino acids: CASSFGQGGTEAFF. The CDR3 DNA is TGTGCCAGCAGTTTCGGACAGGGAGGGACTGAAGCTTTCTTT.